A selection of T cell receptor beta chains follows, all from one sample in a study of T cells after yellow fever vaccination. TCRdb passed the 5' RACE reads through MiXCR, listing each CDR3 protein once. The sample includes about 47,000 distinct CDR3 sequences, approximately 7% of them seen just once. The sequences come from CD8+ T cells sorted from PBMCs, collected less than 16 days after the first yellow fever vaccination. The receptors originated from a young man who received the YFV17D yellow fever vaccine. CDR3s include the opening cysteine and the closing phenylalanine or tryptophan.

V gene,CDR3 length,J gene,CDR3 protein
TRBV4-1,14,TRBJ2-7,CASSQGRVNYEQYF
TRBV4-1,14,TRBJ2-7,CASSQEQGPYEQYF
TRBV5-1,13,TRBJ2-7,CASSWGGRYEQYF
TRBV11-2,15,TRBJ2-3,CASRWGTLPTDTQYF
TRBV9,16,TRBJ2-7,CASSVAQAGPSYEQYF
TRBV15,14,TRBJ1-5,CATTQGDSNQPQHF
TRBV7-2,17,TRBJ2-1,CASSSRKAGRSYNEQFF
TRBV4-3,20,TRBJ1-2,CASSQDPPRGLWYTNYGYTF
TRBV12-3/TRBV12-4,15,TRBJ1-1,CASSLGDRTYTEAFF
TRBV28,18,TRBJ1-4,CASSLNPYRMDHNEKLFF
TRBV5-1,15,TRBJ2-1,CASSSEGLSYNEQFF
TRBV12-3/TRBV12-4,13,TRBJ1-2,CASSLGEIYGYTF
TRBV4-1,15,TRBJ2-5,CASSQEGTGGETQYF
TRBV12-3/TRBV12-4,15,TRBJ1-4,CASSPDPSGGEKLFF
TRBV12-3/TRBV12-4,15,TRBJ1-2,CASSWASDRLLGPYF
TRBV20-1,13,TRBJ2-7,CSATRDSPYEQYF
TRBV4-3,19,TRBJ2-3,CASSQDSWMASGSTDTQYF
TRBV11-2,16,TRBJ2-3,CASSLLRQGLTDTQYF
TRBV4-3,15,TRBJ1-6,CASSQDEGDNSPLHF
TRBV2,17,TRBJ2-5,CASSELGVLEYQETQYF
TRBV11-1,15,TRBJ1-1,CASSSDRGLNTEAFF
TRBV7-9,16,TRBJ2-3,CASSPRAGVASDTQYF
TRBV6-1,14,TRBJ1-1,CASSEGPLWREAFF
TRBV2,14,TRBJ1-2,CASSRQGSDYGYTF
TRBV9,14,TRBJ2-5,CASSVGGDQETQYF
TRBV5-1,15,TRBJ2-3,CASSEGDSHPDTQYF
TRBV19,17,TRBJ2-1,CASSIELAGSSYNEQFF
TRBV4-3,11,TRBJ2-1,CASRGNNEQFF
TRBV6-5,15,TRBJ1-6,CASSYSPGGASPLHF
TRBV15,15,TRBJ1-3,CATSTVVISGNTIYF
TRBV9,16,TRBJ2-1,CASSVGQGAPYNEQFF
TRBV20-1,15,TRBJ2-7,CSAEGEDSRRDEQYF
TRBV4-1,16,TRBJ2-3,CASSLWPSGVVDTQYF
TRBV12-3/TRBV12-4,15,TRBJ2-3,CASGSDGGATDTQYF
TRBV29-1,12,TRBJ1-1,CSVVQGRGEAFF
TRBV12-3/TRBV12-4,14,TRBJ2-5,CASARQALQETQYF
TRBV14,14,TRBJ1-1,CASSLQGVSTEAFF
TRBV5-1,15,TRBJ2-1,CASNCWRGVDNEQFF
TRBV7-6,17,TRBJ2-1,CASSFYADLGADNEQFF
TRBV7-2,15,TRBJ1-1,CASSVAALGATEAFF
TRBV4-3,16,TRBJ1-5,CASSQDWDSGNQPQHF
TRBV2,15,TRBJ2-3,CASMVGGGYVDTQYF
TRBV6-4,13,TRBJ1-5,CASSAGSNQPQHF
TRBV10-2,12,TRBJ1-1,CASSLLNTEAFF
TRBV7-2,14,TRBJ2-7,CASSRQGPSYEQYF
TRBV20-1,18,TRBJ2-5,CSAREIEGFRGLEETQYF
TRBV20-1,15,TRBJ2-1,CSAAPVAGGYNEQFF
TRBV6-1,15,TRBJ2-1,CASSVGPSSYNEQFF
TRBV7-2,15,TRBJ2-5,CASSLWGRGEETQYF
TRBV12-3/TRBV12-4,18,TRBJ2-2,CASTPDRGDKKYTGELFF
TRBV2,17,TRBJ2-3,CASSDIRVTASTDTQYF
TRBV6-5,15,TRBJ1-6,CASSYSRAVGSPLHF
TRBV19,13,TRBJ2-1,CATRTGYIGEQFF
TRBV7-9,15,TRBJ1-1,CASSLASMGNTEAFF
TRBV5-1,14,TRBJ1-4,CASSFDRGYEKLFF